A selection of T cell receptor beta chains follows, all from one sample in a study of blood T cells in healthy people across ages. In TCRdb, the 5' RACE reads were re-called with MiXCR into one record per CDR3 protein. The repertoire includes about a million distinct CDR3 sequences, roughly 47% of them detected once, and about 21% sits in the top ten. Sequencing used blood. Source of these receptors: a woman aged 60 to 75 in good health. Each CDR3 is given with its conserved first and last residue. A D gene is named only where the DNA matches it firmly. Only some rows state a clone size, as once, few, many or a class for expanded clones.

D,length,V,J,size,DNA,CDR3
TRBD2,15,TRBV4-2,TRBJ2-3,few,TGTGCCAGCAGCCAAGGAGGACTAGCGGCAGATACGCAGTATTTT,CASSQGGLAADTQYF
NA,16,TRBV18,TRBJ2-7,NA,TGTGCCAGCTCACCACCAGGCAAGCGGGTGAACTACGAGCAGTACTTC,CASSPPGKRVNYEQYF
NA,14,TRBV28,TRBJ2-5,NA,TGTGCCAGCAGTTTCGCAGGGGGGGTGGAGACCCAGTACTTC,CASSFAGGVETQYF
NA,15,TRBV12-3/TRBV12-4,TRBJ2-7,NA,TGTGCCAGCAGCAAAGATGGTCTGGGATCGGGCGAGCAGTACTTC,CASSKDGLGSGEQYF
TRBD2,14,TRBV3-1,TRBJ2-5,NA,TGTGCCAGCAGCCCCCGGGAGGCCCAAGAGACCCAGTACTTC,CASSPREAQETQYF
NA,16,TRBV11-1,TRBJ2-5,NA,TGTGCCAGCAGCTCCGATGTGCGGGTCAGCCGGGAGACCCAGTACTTC,CASSSDVRVSRETQYF
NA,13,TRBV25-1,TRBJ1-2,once,TGTGCCAGCAGCCGGGATGCTAACTATGGCTACACCTTC,CASSRDANYGYTF
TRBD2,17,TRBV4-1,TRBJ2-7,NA,TGCGCCAGCAGCCAAGGTAGCCGGACTAGCAGCACCTACGAGCAGTACTTC,CASSQGSRTSSTYEQYF
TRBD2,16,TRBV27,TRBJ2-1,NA,TGTGCCAGCAGTCCACTAGCGGGGCAACGCTACAATGAGCAGTTCTTC,CASSPLAGQRYNEQFF
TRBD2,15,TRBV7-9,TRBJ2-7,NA,TGTGCCAGCAGCGTAGAGCGGGACTTCTACAATGAGCAGTACTTC,CASSVERDFYNEQYF
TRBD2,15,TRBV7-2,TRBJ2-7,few,TGTGCCAGCAGCGCGCTAGCGGGAGAAGCCAACGAGCAGTACTTC,CASSALAGEANEQYF
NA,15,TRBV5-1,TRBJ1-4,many,TGCGCCAGCAGCGCCGGACGGGGCACTAATGAAAAACTGTTTTTT,CASSAGRGTNEKLFF
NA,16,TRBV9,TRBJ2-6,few,TGTGCCAGCAGCGGGCATGGAGCGAGGGGGGCCAACGTCCTGACTTTC,CASSGHGARGANVLTF